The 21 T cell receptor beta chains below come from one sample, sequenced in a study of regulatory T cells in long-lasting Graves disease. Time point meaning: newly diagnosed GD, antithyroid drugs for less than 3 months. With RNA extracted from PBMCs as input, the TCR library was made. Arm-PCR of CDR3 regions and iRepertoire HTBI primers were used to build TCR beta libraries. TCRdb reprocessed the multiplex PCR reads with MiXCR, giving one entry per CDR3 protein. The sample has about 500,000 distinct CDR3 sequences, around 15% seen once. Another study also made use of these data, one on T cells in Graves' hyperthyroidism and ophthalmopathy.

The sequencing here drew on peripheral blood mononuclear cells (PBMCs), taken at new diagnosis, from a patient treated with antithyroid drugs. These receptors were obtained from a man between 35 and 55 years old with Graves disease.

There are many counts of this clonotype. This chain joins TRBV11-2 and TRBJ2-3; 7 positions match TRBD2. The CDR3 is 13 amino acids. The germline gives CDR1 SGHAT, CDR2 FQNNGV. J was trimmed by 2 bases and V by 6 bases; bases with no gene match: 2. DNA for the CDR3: TGTGCCAGCAGAGGACTAGACACAGATACGCAGTATTTT. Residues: CASRGLDTDTQYF. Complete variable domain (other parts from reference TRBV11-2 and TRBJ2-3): EAGVAQSPRYKIIEKRQSVAFWCNPISGHATLYWYQQILGQGPKLLIQFQNNGVVDDSQLPKDRFSAERLKGVDSTLKIQPAKLEDSAVYLCASRGLDTDTQYFGPGTRLTVL.

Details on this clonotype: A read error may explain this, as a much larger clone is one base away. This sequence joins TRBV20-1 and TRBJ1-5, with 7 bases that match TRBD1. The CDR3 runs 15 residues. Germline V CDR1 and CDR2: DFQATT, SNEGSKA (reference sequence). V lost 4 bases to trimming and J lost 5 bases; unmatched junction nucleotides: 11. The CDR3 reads CSAILRGTRDQPQHF. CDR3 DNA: TGCAGTGCTATCCTCAGGGGGACTCGGGATCAGCCCCAGCATTTT.

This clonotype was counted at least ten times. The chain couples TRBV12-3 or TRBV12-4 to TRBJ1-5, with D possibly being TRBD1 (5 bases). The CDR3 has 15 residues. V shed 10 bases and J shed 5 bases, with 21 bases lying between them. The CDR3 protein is CANSPSMQGDQPQHF. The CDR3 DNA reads TGTGCCAACAGCCCTAGCATGCAGGGAGATCAGCCCCAGCATTTT.

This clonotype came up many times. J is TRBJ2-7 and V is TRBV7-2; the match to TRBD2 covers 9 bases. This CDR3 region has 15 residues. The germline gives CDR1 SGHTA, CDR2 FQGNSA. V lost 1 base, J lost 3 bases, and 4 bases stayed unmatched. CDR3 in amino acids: CASSLGGLANYEQYF. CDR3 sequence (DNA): TGTGCCAGCAGCTTAGGCGGACTAGCGAACTACGAGCAGTACTTC.

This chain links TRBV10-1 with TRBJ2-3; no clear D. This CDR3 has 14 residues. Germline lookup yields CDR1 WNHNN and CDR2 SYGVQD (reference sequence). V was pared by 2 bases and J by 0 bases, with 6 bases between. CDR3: CASSEKGSTDTQYF. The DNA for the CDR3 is TGCGCCAGCAGTGAGAAGGGAAGCACAGATACGCAGTATTTT.

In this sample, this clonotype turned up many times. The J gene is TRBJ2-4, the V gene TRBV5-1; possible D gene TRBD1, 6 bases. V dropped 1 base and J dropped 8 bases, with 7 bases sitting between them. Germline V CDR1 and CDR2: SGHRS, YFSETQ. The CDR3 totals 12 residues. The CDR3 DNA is TGCGCCAGCAGCTTGAAGGGGGACATTCAGTACTTC. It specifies CASSLKGDIQYF.

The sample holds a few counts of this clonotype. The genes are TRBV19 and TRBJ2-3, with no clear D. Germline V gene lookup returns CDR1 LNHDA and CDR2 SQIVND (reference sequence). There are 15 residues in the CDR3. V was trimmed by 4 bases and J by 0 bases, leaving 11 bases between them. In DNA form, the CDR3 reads TGTGCCAGTAGTACGGGTGGAAGGAGCACAGATACGCAGTATTTT. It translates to CASSTGGRSTDTQYF.

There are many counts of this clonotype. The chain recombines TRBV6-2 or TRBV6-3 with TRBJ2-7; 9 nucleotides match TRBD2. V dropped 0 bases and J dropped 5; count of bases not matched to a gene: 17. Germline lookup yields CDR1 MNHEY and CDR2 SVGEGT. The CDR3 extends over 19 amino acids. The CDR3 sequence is CASSYSPTGSGGFPDEQYF. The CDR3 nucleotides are TGTGCCAGCAGTTACTCCCCCACGGGTAGCGGGGGTTTCCCCGACGAGCAGTACTTC.

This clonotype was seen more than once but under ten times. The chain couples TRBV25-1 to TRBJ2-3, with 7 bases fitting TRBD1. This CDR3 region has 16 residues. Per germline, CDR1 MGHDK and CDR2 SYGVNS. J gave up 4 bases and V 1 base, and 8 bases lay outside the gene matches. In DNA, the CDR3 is TGTGCCAGCAGTGAATTCTCACAGGGGAGCGCAGATACGCAGTATTTT. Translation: CASSEFSQGSADTQYF.

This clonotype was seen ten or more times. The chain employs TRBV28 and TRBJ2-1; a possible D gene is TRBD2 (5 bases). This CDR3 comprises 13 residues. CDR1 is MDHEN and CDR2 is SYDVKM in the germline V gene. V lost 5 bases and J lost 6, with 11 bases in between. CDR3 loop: CASSLLRANEQFF. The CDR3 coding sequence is TGTGCCAGCAGTCTTCTGCGGGCCAATGAGCAGTTCTTC. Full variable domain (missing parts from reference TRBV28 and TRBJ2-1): DVKVTQSSRYLVKRTGEKVFLECVQDMDHENMFWYRQDPGLGLRLIYFSYDVKMKEKGDIPEGYSVSREKKERFSLILESASTNQTSMYLCASSLLRANEQFFGPGTRLTVL.

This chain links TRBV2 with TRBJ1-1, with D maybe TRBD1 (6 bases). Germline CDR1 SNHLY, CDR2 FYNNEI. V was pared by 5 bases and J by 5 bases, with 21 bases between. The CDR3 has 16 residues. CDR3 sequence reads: CASSPLTGRGTTEAFF. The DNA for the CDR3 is TGTGCCAGCAGTCCCTTGACGGGGAGGGGGACGACTGAAGCTTTCTTT.

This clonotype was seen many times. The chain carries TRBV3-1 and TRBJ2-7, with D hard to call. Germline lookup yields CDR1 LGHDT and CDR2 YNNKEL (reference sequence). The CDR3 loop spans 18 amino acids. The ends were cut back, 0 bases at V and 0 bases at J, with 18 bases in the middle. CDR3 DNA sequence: TGTGCCAGCAGCCAAGATTACCCGACACCGATCAACTCCTACGAGCAGTACTTC. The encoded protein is CASSQDYPTPINSYEQYF.

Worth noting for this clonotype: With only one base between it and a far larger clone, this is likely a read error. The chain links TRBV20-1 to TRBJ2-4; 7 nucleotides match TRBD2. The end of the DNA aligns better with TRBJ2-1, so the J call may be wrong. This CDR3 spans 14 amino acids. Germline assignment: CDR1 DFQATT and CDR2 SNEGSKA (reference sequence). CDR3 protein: CSAGDLSGVTEQFF. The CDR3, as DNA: TGCAGTGCTGGAGACCTAAGCGGGGTCACTGAGCAGTTCTTC.

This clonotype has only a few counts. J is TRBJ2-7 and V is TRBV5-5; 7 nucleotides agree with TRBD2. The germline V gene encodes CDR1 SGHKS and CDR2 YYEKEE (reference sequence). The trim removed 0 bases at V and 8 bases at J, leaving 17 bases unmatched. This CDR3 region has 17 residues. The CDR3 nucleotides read TGTGCCAGCAGCTTGGATTGGACACGGAGTTCGGGAGGTCAGCAGTACTTC. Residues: CASSLDWTRSSGGQQYF. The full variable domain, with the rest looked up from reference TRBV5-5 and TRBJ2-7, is DAGVTQSPTHLIKTRGQQVTLRCSPISGHKSVSWYQQVLGQGPQFIFQYYEKEERGRGNFPDRFSARQFPNYSSELNVNALLLGDSALYLCASSLDWTRSSGGQQYFGPGTRLTVT.

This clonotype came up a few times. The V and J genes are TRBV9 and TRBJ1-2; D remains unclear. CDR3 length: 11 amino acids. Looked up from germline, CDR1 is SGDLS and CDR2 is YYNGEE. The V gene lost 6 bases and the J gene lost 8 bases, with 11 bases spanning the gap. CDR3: CASTGRPGYTF. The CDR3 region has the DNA TGTGCCAGCACCGGACGCCCGGGCTACACCTTC. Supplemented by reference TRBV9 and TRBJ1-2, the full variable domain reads DSGVTQTPKHLITATGQRVTLRCSPRSGDLSVYWYQQSLDQGLQFLIQYYNGEERAKGNILERFSAQQFPDLHSELNLSSLELGDSALYFCASTGRPGYTFGSGTRLTVV.

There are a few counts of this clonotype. CDR3 nucleotides: TGTGCCAGCAGCTTTTTTTCCCGGGGCACTGAAGCTTTCTTT. Translating gives CASSFFSRGTEAFF. The chain has TRBV13 and TRBJ1-1; D gene uncertain. The CDR3 contains 14 residues. The germline V gene encodes CDR1 PRHDT and CDR2 FYEKMQ (reference sequence). V lost 3 bases and J lost 4, with 12 bases in between.

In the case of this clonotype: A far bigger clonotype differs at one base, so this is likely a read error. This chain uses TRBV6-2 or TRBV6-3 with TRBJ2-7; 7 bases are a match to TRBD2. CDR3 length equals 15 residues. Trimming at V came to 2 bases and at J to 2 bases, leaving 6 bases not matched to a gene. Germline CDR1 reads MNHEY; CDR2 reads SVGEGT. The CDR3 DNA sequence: TGTGCCAGCAGTTACGTCCGTCTAGCGGCCTACGAGCAGTACTTC. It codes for CASSYVRLAAYEQYF.

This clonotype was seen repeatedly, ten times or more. In DNA, the CDR3 is TGTGCCAGCAGCGCCTGGGGAGCGCGGCTTTTCTTT. This codes for CASSAWGARLFF. This chain links TRBV7-9 with TRBJ1-1; D not certain. This CDR3 has 12 amino acids. V lost 5 bases and J 13 bases, leaving 17 bases between the germline ends. CDR1 and CDR2 (germline): SEHNR, FQNEAQ (reference sequence).

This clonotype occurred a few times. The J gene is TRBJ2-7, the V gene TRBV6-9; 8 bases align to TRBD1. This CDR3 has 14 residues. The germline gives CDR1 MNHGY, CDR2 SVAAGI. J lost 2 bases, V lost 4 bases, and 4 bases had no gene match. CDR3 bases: TGTGCCAGCAGTTTCTTGACAGGGGCCTACGAGCAGTACTTC. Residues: CASSFLTGAYEQYF.

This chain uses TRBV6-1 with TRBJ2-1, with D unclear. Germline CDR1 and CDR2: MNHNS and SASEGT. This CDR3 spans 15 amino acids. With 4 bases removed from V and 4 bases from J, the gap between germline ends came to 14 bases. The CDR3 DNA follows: TGTGCCAGCAGTGGGTCTACAACAATATACAATGAGCAGTTCTTC. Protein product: CASSGSTTIYNEQFF.

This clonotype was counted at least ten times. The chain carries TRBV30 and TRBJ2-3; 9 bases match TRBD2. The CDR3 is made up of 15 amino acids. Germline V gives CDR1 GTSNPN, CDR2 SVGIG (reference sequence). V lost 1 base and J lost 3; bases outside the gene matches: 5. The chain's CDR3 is CAWSEGSGRTDTQYF. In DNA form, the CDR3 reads TGTGCCTGGAGTGAAGGTAGCGGGAGAACAGATACGCAGTATTTT.